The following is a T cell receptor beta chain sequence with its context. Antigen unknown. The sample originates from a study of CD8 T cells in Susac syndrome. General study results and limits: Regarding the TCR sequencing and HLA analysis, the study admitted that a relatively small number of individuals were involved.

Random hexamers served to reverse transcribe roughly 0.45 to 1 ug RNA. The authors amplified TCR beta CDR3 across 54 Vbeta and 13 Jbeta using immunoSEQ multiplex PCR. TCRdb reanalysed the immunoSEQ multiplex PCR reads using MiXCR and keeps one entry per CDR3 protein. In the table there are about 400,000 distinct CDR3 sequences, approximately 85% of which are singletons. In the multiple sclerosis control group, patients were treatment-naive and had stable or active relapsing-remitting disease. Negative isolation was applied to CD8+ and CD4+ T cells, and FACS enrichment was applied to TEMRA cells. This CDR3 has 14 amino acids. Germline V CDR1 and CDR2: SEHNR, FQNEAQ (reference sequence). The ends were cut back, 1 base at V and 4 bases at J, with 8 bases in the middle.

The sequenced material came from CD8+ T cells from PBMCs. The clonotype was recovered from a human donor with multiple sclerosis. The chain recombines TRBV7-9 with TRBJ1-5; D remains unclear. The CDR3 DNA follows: TGTGCCAGCAGCTTAGAGGACGGAAATCAGCCCCAGCATTTT. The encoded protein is CASSLEDGNQPQHF.